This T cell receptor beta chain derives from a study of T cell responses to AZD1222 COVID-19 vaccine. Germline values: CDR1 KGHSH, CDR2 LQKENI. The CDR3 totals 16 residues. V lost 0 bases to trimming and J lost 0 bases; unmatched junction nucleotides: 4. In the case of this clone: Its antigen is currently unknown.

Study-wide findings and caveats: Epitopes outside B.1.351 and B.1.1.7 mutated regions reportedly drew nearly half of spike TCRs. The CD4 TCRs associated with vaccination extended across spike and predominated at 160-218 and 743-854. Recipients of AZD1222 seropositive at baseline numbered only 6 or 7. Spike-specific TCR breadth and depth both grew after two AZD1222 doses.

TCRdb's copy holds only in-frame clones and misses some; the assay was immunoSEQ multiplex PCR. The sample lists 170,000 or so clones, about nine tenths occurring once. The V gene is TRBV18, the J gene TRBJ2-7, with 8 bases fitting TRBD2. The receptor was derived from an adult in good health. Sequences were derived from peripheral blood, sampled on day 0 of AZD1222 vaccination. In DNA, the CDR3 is TGTGCCAGCTCACCACCTGGCGGGGGGATCTCCTACGAGCAGTACTTC. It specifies CASSPPGGGISYEQYF.